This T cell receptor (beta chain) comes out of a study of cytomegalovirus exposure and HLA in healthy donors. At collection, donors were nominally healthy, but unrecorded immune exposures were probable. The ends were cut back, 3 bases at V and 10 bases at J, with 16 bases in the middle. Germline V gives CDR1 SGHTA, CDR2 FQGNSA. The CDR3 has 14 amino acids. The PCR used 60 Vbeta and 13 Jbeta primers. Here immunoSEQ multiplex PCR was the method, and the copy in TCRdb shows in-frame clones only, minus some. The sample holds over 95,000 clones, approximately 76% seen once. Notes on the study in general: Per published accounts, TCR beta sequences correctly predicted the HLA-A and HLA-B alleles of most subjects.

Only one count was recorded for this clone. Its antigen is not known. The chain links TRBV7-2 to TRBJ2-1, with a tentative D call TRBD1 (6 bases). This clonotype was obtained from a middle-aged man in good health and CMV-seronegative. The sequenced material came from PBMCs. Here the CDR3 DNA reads TGTGCCAGCAGCTTGGGTCTACCCCAGGGGGAGCAGTTCTTC. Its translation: CASSLGLPQGEQFF.